Following are 15 T cell receptor beta chains from one sample sequenced in a study of blood T cell repertoires in COVID-19. TCRdb's table, derived via immunoSEQ multiplex PCR, lists solely in-frame clones and lacks some. This sample yields 250,000 to 300,000 clones, of which about 87% are seen a single time; 10% belongs to the top ten. The sample was peripheral blood. The receptors here all came from a woman in her 70s with COVID-19, enrolled during active disease.

A single count supports this clone. V is TRBV28 and J is TRBJ1-1; 9 bases align to TRBD1. The CDR3 consists of 15 residues. J gave up 4 bases and V 5 bases, and 8 bases lay outside the gene matches. Germline CDR1 and CDR2: MDHEN and SYDVKM. The CDR3 region has the DNA TGTGCCAGCAGTCGCAACACAGGGGGCTTCACTGAAGCTTTCTTT. Its translation: CASSRNTGGFTEAFF.

The chain carries TRBV7-9 and TRBJ2-7, with a tentative D call TRBD1 (5 bases). Germline CDR1 reads SEHNR; CDR2 reads FQNEAQ (reference sequence). The CDR3 has 14 amino acids. The V and J ends lost 2 bases and 2 bases respectively, with 10 bases between them. As DNA, the CDR3 is TGTGCCAGCAGCTTACGGCAGGGAACCTACGAGCAGTACTTC. It is translated as CASSLRQGTYEQYF.

This chain's CDR3 is CASSLRQGANEKLFF. For the CDR3, the DNA is TGTGCCAGCAGCCTAAGACAGGGAGCGAATGAAAAACTGTTTTTT. V gene TRBV3-1 (or the pseudogene TRBV3-2) combines with J gene TRBJ1-4; 7 bases agree with TRBD1. CDR3 length: 15 amino acids. Germline loops: CDR1 LGHDT, CDR2 YNNKEL (reference sequence). The V segment lost 4 bases and the J segment 5 bases; nucleotides outside the gene matches: 7.

This clone was detected only once. V gene TRBV11-3 combines with J gene TRBJ1-1; TRBD1 agrees at 10 bases. Germline V gene lookup returns CDR1 SGHNT and CDR2 YENEEA. This CDR3 has 18 residues. V lost 0 bases to trimming and J lost 3 bases; unmatched junction nucleotides: 10. CDR3 sequence: CASSLDMTGGDLDTEAFF. CDR3 coding DNA: TGTGCCAGCAGCTTAGACATGACAGGGGGCGACTTGGACACTGAAGCTTTCTTT.

This rearrangement joins TRBV6-5 to TRBJ1-4; 7 bases fit TRBD1. The CDR3 is 15 amino acids. Germline trimming cut 3 bases from V and 7 bases from J; bases unmatched to any gene: 8. CDR1 and CDR2 (germline): MNHEY, SVGAGI. The CDR3 coding sequence is TGTGCCAGCAGTTATTCAAGGGGGCGCGGTGAAAAACTGTTTTTT. Encoded protein: CASSYSRGRGEKLFF.

V usage is TRBV12-3 or TRBV12-4 and J usage is TRBJ1-1, with unresolved D. This CDR3 is 12 amino acids long. V dropped 5 bases and J dropped 7 bases, with 11 bases sitting between them. The chain's CDR3 is CASSPLEGEAFF. In DNA, the CDR3 is TGTGCCAGCAGTCCACTTGAGGGTGAAGCTTTCTTT.

The V and J genes are TRBV19 and TRBJ1-1; 8 nucleotides line up with TRBD1. The V gene's germline CDR1 is LNHDA and CDR2 SQIVND (reference sequence). The CDR3 is 16 amino acids. V lost 6 bases, J lost 1 base, and 10 bases stayed unmatched. CDR3: CASSSQGRGPNTEAFF. Here the CDR3 DNA reads TGTGCCAGTAGCTCCCAAGGCAGGGGGCCGAACACTGAAGCTTTCTTT.

The chain recombines TRBV11-1 with TRBJ2-1, with TRBD2 identical over 14 bases. The V and J ends lost 6 bases and 7 bases, in that order; junction bases with no gene match: 5. This CDR3 spans 15 amino acids. Germline V gene sequence: CDR1 SGHAT, CDR2 FQDESV (reference sequence). The DNA for the CDR3 is TGTGCCAGCAGATGGACTAGCGGGAGGACGAATGAGCAGTTCTTC. Its protein is CASRWTSGRTNEQFF.

The rearrangement uses TRBV4-1 and TRBJ1-5, with D uncertain. Germline values: CDR1 MGHRA, CDR2 YSYEKL. V shed 0 bases and J shed 2 bases, with 8 bases lying between them. CDR3 length: 15 amino acids. Written as DNA, the CDR3 is TGCGCCAGCAGCCAAGAGGCGGGAGGCAATCAGCCCCAGCATTTT. It yields the protein CASSQEAGGNQPQHF.

V gene TRBV18 combines with J gene TRBJ1-2, with D uncertain. The germline V gene has CDR1 KGHSH and CDR2 LQKENI. Trimming pared 3 bases from V and 4 bases from J, leaving 9 bases between. The CDR3 runs to 13 residues. The CDR3 loop reads CASSPQSLYGYTF. CDR3 nucleotide sequence: TGTGCCAGCTCACCTCAGTCCCTCTATGGCTACACCTTC.

The chain recombines TRBV19 with TRBJ1-4; 7 bases map to TRBD1. Germline CDR1 reads LNHDA; CDR2 reads SQIVND (reference sequence). The trim removed 4 bases at V and 2 bases at J, leaving 10 bases unmatched. CDR3 length equals 17 residues. CDR3 sequence (DNA): TGTGCCAGTAGTAACCACCGGACAGGATCTACTAATGAAAAACTGTTTTTT. Its protein is CASSNHRTGSTNEKLFF.

The chain combines TRBV27 with TRBJ2-5, with D perhaps matching TRBD1 (5 bases). V was shortened by 3 bases and J by 0 bases, with 8 bases between the two germline ends. There are 14 residues in the CDR3. Germline V gene sequence: CDR1 MNHEY, CDR2 SMNVEV (reference sequence). CDR3 DNA sequence: TGTGCCAGCAGTTTGACAGCTAACCAAGAGACCCAGTACTTC. This codes for CASSLTANQETQYF.

This chain links TRBV5-6 with TRBJ1-1, with D possibly being TRBD1 (6 bases). Deletions cut 2 bases from V and 4 bases from J, with 12 bases between. The germline CDR1 and CDR2 sequences are SGHDT and YYEEEE. The CDR3 contains 14 residues. The CDR3 spells CASSFQGLITEAFF. The CDR3 DNA is TGTGCCAGCAGCTTTCAGGGGTTGATCACTGAAGCTTTCTTT.

This clone occurred once. The gene calls are TRBV5-4 and TRBJ2-7, with TRBD2 matching over 13 bases. CDR3 size: 17 residues. Germline V gene sequence: CDR1 SGHNT, CDR2 YYREEE (reference sequence). The J segment lost 3 bases and the V segment lost 4 bases, leaving 10 bases of the junction unmatched. Here the CDR3 reads CASSGGGLAGTYYEQYF. The CDR3 bases are TGTGCCAGCAGCGGGGGGGGACTAGCGGGAACCTACTACGAGCAGTACTTC.

The V and J genes are TRBV9 and TRBJ2-5; 7 bases line up with TRBD2. Per the germline V gene, CDR1 is SGDLS and CDR2 is YYNGEE. Trimming took 4 bases from V and 1 from J; bases not matched to a gene: 10. The CDR3 spans 16 residues. The CDR3 DNA sequence: TGTGCCAGCAGCCGAGAGGAGGCTAGCGGCCAAGAGACCCAGTACTTC. It is translated as CASSREEASGQETQYF.